This T cell receptor (beta chain) comes out of a study of T-cell memory formation after mild COVID-19. Each CDR3 protein gets one entry after TCRdb re-called the 5' RACE reads with MiXCR. The sample shows 120,000 to 150,000 distinct CDR3 sequences, 19% of them seen only once. This clonotype was seen more than once but under ten times. Its antigen remains unidentified. The germline gene is not matched at one end of the junction; a read error may be the cause. The germline V gene has CDR1 SEHNR and CDR2 FQNEAQ (reference sequence). The CDR3 totals 14 residues. The study's findings and limits: Shrinking CD4+ clones resided mostly in CM and EM, and CD8+ ones in EMRA.

The V gene is TRBV7-9, the J gene TRBJ2-3, with 10 positions matching TRBD2. Sequences were obtained from PBMCs or a T cell subset sorted from them (not recorded which). This receptor was taken from an adult woman who had mild COVID-19 (a few samples of this study predate the infection). Cell type and time point are not known. The CDR3 is CASSLASGGDTQYF. The CDR3 region has the DNA TGTGCCAGCAGCCTAGCTAGCGGGGGAGATACGCAGTATTTT.